This entry concerns a single T cell receptor beta chain. The antigen is undetermined. This sample was included in a study of cytomegalovirus exposure and HLA in healthy donors. In germline, CDR1 is LNHDA, CDR2 SQIVND (reference sequence). This CDR3 has 14 residues. Trimming pared 8 bases from V and 7 bases from J, leaving 17 bases between. General study results and limits: Data from an earlier analysis indicated that most TCR beta V segments were productive either about 90% or about 30% of the time. In vitro work confirmed that a few CMV-associated chains recognize CMV antigens. The presence/absence work took it that sequencing depth was about the same across donors. HLA alleles were associated with 15,000 to 20,000 TCR beta sequences in a later analysis at 0.05 false discovery rate.

PCR involved 60 Vbeta and 13 Jbeta primers. Clones were read by immunoSEQ multiplex PCR, and TCRdb kept only the in-frame ones, dropping some. The top ten clones hold less than 4.5% of a sample with about 200,000 clones, more than 75% of them seen once. The TCR sequence derives from a male donor in good health and CMV-seronegative. The J gene is TRBJ2-2, the V gene TRBV19, with D possibly being TRBD1 (5 bases). The specimen sequenced was PBMCs. Here the CDR3 reads CASGAGGIDGELFF. The CDR3 nucleotides are TGTGCCAGTGGGGCAGGTGGGATCGACGGGGAGCTGTTTTTT.